This TCR beta chain is from a study of T cells after yellow fever vaccination (dated by TCRdb to about 2019). Background on the whole study: Libraries from fractions with low cell numbers were prepared with the SMART-Seq v4 Ultra Low Input RNA kit. To follow T-cell clones before and after primary and booster YFV17D yellow fever vaccination, bulk TCR alpha and beta repertoires were sequenced over time. Two healthy male donors made up the cohort, one aged 18 to 30 years and the other aged 30 to 40 years. Blood samples were taken at several timepoints before and after primary and secondary immunization, and bulk PBMC replicates and cell subsets were isolated.

The intended sense of this specimen's treatment or condition label: live attenuated yellow fever vaccine strain. A standard Ficoll-Paque protocol was used to isolate PBMCs from peripheral blood. CD4 and CD8 T-cell fractions were isolated with Dynabeads CD4 and CD8 positive selection kits. TriZol was used to extract RNA from bulk PBMCs, from CD4 and CD8 fractions, and from dextramer-positive and dextramer-negative fractions. This clonotype appeared a few times. Its antigen remains unidentified. Base quality data are lacking; no much larger clone is found one base away. TCRdb shows the sequencer as Illumina NovaSeq 6000. TCR cDNA was made using 5'RACE template switching, a step that added a universal primer site and unique molecular identifiers. Priming for cDNA synthesis came from both the TCR alpha and TCR beta constant segments. Libraries were amplified in two PCR steps, with sample barcodes and sequencing adapters added in the second step. Sequencing of libraries was performed on Illumina HiSeq 2500 (2x100 bp) or NovaSeq (2x150 bp). The published analysis was carried out like this. Demultiplexing of reads and collapsing into UMI consensus sequences were performed with MIGEC, and V(D)J alignment was carried out with MiXCR. Vaccine-responding clonotypes were identified with edgeR using replicate PBMC samples, with FDR below 0.01 and a log2 fold change above 5 up to day 15 being required. Bulk clonotypes were assigned CD4 or CD8 identity according to which sequenced CD4 or CD8 repertoire held them at higher abundance. TCRdb reran the public reads through fastp at Q25 and MiXCR, keeping productive beta chains. All rows with the same CDR3 protein become a single entry with the most common DNA and genes. None of the V and J calls come from the authors' own analysis; TCRdb made them. The sample has hundreds of thousands of distinct CDR3 sequences on record, approximately 12% of them singletons. More than 3% of the sample is taken by the ten largest.

What the research found in general, with its limitations: Computational filtering was needed because FACS-sorted repertoires could contain abundant contaminating clonotypes from the bulk population. Most clones expanded after primary vaccination were re-detected after the booster (almost 97% of CD4 and more than 70% of CD8), suggesting broad memory maintenance. Only a couple of donors were included in the study, so the extent to which the findings can be generalized is limited. Compared with the primary T-cell response, the secondary T-cell response was faster but weaker, reaching its peak on day 5 rather than on day 15. A small fraction of clonotypes showed up in both the CD4 and CD8 compartments, probably as a result of convergent recombination.

CDR1 LGHDT and CDR2 YNNKEL were looked up in the germline V gene (reference sequence). Trimming accounts for 0 bases at V and 1 base at J, while the number of junction bases matched to no gene is 16. The CDR3 starts with the cysteine, ends with the phenylalanine, and has 22 residues. Only CDR3 DNA remains: 66 bases, in frame from the first base. This sequence originates from a man younger than 35 who received the YFV17D yellow fever vaccine. Source: CD4+ T cells sorted from PBMCs, taken 15 days after the yellow fever booster vaccination. The rearrangement combines TRBV3-1 with TRBJ2-6; 9 bases in between match TRBD1. The CDR3: CASSQERTEQGAPPSGANVLTF. The DNA sequence is as follows: TGTGCCAGCAGCCAAGAACGCACCGAACAGGGGGCCCCCCCTTCTGGGGCCAACGTCCTGACTTTC.